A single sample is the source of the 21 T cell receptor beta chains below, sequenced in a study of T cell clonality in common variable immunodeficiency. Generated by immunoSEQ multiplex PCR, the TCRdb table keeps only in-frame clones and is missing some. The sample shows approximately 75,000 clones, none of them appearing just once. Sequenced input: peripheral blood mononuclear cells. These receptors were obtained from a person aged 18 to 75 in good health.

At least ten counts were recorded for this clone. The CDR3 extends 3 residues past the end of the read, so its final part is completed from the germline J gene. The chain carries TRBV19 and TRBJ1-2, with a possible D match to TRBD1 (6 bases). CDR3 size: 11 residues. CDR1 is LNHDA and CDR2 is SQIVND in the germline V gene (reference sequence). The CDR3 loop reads CASRSTGGYTF. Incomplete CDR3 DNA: TGTGCCAGTAGATCCACAGGGGGC.

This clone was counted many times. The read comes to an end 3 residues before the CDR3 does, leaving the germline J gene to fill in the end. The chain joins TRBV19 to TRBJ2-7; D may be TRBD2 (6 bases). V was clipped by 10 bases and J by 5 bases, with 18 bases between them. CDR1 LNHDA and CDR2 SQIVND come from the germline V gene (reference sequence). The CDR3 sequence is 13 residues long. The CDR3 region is CATQAGTYHEQYF. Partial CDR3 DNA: TGTGCCACCCAGGCGGGGACCTACCACGAG.

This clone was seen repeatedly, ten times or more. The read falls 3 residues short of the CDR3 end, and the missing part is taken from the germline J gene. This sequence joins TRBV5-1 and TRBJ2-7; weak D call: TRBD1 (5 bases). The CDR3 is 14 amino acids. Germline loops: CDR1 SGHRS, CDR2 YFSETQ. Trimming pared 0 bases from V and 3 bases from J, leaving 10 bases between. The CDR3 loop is CASSLGTPDYEQYF. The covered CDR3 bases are TGCGCCAGCAGCTTGGGGACACCCGACTACGAG.

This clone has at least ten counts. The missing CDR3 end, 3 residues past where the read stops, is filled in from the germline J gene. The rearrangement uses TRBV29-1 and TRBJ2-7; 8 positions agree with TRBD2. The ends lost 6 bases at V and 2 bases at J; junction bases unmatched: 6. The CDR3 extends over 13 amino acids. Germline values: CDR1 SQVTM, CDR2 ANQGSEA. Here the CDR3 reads CSVLKREPYEQYF. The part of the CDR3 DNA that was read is TGCAGCGTCCTCAAGCGGGAGCCCTACGAG.

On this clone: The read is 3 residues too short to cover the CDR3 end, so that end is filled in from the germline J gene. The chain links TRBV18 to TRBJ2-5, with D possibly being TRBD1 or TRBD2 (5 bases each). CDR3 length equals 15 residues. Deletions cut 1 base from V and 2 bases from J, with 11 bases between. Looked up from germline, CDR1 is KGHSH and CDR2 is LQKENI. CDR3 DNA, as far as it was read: TGTGCCAGCTCACCACAGAGGGGTAGACAAGAGACC. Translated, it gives CASSPQRGRQET. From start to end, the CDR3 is CASSPQRGRQETQYF.

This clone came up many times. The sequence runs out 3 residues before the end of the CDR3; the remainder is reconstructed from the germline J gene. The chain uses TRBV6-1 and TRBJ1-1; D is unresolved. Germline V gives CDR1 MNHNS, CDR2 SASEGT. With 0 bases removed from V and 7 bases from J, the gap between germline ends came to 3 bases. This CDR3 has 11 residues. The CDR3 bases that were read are TGTGCCAGCAGTGAAGCCGGTGAA. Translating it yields CASSEAGE. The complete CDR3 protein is CASSEAGEAFF.

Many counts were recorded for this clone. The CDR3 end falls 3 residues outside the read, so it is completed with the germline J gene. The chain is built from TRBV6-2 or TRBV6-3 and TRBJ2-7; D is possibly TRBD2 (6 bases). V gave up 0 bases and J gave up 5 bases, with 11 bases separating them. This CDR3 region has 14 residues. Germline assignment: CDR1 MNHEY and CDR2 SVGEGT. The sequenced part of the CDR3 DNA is TGTGCCAGCAGTTACTCTAGCGGTATAAACGAG. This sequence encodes CASSYSSGINE. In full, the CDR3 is CASSYSSGINEQYF.

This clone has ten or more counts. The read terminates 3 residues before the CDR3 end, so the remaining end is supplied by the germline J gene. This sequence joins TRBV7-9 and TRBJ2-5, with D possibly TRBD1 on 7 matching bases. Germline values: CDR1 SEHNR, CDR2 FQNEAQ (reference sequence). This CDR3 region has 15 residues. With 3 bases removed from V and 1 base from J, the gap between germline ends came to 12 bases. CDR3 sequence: CASSFHQGGQETQYF. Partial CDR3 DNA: TGTGCCAGCAGCTTCCATCAGGGGGGCCAAGAGACC.

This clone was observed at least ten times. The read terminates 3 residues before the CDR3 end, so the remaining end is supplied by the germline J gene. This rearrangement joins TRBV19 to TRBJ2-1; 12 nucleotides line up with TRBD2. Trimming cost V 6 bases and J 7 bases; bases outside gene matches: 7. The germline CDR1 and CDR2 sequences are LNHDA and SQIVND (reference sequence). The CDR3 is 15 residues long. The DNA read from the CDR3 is TGTGCCAGTAGCGCAATGACTAGCGGGAGAAATGAG. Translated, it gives CASSAMTSGRNE. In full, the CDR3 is CASSAMTSGRNEQFF.

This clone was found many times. The CDR3 DNA, read in part, is TGCAGTGCTAGAGAAGGACATTGGCTAGCCAAAAACATT. Residues: CSAREGHWLAKNI. In full, the CDR3 reads CSAREGHWLAKNIQYF. The chain links TRBV20-1 to TRBJ2-4, with D perhaps matching TRBD1 (5 bases). Sequencing ends 3 residues short of the CDR3 end; the germline J gene provides the rest. Germline V gives CDR1 DFQATT, CDR2 SNEGSKA (reference sequence). The CDR3 extends over 16 amino acids. V lost 0 bases and J lost 0, with 12 bases in between.

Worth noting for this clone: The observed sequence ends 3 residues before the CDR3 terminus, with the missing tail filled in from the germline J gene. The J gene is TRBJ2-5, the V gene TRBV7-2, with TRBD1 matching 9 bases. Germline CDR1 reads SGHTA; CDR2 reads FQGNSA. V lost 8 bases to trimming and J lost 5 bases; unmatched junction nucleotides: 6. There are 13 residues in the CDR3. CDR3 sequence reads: CASSGQGGETQYF. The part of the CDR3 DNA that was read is TGTGCCAGCTCGGGACAGGGCGGTGAGACC.

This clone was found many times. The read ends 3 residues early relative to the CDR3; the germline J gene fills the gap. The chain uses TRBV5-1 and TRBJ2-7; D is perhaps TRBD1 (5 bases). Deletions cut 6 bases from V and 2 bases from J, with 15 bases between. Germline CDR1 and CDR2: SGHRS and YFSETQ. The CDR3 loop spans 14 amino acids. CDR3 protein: CASNQGRVPYEQYF. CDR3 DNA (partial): TGCGCCAGCAACCAGGGAAGAGTACCCTACGAG.

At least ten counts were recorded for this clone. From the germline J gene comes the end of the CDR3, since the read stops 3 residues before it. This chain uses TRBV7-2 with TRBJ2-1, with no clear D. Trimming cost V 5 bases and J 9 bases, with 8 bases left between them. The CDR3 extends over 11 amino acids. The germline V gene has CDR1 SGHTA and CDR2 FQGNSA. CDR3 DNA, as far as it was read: TGTGCCAGCAGCCCAGTGAGTGAG. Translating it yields CASSPVSE. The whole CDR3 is CASSPVSEQFF.

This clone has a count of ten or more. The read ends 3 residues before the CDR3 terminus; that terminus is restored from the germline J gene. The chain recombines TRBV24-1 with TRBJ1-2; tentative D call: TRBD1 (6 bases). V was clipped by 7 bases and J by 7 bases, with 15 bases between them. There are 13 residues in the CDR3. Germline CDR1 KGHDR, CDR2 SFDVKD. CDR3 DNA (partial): TGTGCCACCAGCCAGGACAGCCGGAGTGGC. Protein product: CATSQDSRSG. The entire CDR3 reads CATSQDSRSGYTF.

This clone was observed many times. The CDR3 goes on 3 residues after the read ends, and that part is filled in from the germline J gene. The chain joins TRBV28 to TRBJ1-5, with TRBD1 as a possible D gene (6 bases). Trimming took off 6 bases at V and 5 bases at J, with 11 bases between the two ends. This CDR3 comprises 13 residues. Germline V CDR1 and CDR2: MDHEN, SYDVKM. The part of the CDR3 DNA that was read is TGTGCCAGCAGGTACAGGGAGGATCAGCCC. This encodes CASRYREDQP. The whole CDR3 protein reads CASRYREDQPQHF.

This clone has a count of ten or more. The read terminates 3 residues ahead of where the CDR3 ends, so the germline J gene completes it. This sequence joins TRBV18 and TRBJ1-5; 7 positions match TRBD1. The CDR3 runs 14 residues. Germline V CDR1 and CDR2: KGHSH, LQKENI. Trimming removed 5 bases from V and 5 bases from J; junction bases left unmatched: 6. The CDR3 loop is CASSAGTVDQPQHF. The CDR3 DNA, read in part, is TGTGCCAGCTCAGCCGGGACAGTAGATCAGCCC.

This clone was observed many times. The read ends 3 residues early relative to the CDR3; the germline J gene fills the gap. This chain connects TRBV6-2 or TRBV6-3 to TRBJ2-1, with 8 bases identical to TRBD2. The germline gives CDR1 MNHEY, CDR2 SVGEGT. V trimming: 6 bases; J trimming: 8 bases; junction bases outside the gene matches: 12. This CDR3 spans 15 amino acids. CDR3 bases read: TGTGCCAGCAGCCGGTGGGTCCGGGAGGGGGATGAG. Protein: CASSRWVREGDE. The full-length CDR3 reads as CASSRWVREGDEQFF.

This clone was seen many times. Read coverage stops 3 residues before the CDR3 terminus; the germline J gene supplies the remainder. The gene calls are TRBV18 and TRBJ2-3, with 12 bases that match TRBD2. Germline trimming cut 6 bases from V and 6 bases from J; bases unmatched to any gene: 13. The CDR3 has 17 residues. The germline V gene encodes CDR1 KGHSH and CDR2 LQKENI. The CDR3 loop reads CASSQGLAGLRGDTQYF. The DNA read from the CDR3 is TGTGCCAGCTCTCAAGGACTAGCGGGACTGAGGGGGGATACG. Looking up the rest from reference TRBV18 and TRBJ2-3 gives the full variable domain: NAGVMQNPRHLVRRRGQEARLRCSPMKGHSHVYWYRQLPEEGLKFMVYLQKENIIDESGMPKERFSAEFPKEGPSILRIQQVVRGDSAAYFCASSQGLAGLRGDTQYFGPGTRLTVL.

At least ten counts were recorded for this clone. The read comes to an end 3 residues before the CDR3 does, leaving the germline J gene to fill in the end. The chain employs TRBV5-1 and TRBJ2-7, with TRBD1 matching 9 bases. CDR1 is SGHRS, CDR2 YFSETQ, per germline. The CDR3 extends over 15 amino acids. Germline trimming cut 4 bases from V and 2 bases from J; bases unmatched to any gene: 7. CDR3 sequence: CASSVGQGSTYEQYF. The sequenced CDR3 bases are TGCGCCAGCAGCGTGGGACAGGGAAGCACCTACGAG.

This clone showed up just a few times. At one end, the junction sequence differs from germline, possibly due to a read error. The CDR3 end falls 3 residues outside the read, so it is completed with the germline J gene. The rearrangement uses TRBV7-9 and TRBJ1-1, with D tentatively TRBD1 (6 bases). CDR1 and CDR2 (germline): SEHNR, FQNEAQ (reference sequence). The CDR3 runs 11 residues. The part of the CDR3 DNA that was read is TGTGCCAGCAACTTACAGGGTGAA. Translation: CASNLQGE. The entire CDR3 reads CASNLQGEAFF.

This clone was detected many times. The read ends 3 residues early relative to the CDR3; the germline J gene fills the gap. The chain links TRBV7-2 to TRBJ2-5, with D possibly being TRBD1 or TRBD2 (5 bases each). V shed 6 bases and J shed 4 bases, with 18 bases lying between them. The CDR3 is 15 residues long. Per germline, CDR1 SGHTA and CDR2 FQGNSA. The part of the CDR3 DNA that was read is TGTGCCAGCAGGAAGACTGCTGAGGGGATAGAGACC. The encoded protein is CASRKTAEGIET. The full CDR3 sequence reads CASRKTAEGIETQYF.